A selection of T cell receptor beta chains follows, all from one sample in a study of graft-versus-host responses after intestinal transplantation. Sequenced by immunoSEQ multiplex PCR; TCRdb stores in-frame clones only, minus some. The sample shows approximately 8,200 clones, 93% of them seen only once. This sample comprised PBMCs, obtained 11 days after intestinal transplantation. Receptors originate from a human patient who received an intestinal transplant, so some T cells may come from the graft donor. Each CDR3 is given with its conserved first and last residue. The order of the fields is V gene, D gene, J gene, clone size, CDR3 DNA, CDR3 protein. D genes are given only for firm matches. Not all rows give a size; the values are once, few, many and, for expanded clones, a class.

v_gene: TRBV19; d_gene: NA; j_gene: TRBJ2-1; abundance: once; CDR3nt: TGTGCCAGTAGTATAGGAGCTCCTAATGAGCAGTTCTTC; CDR3aa: CASSIGAPNEQFF
v_gene: TRBV10-3; d_gene: NA; j_gene: TRBJ2-3; abundance: once; CDR3nt: TGTGCCATCAGTGACCCGGCGGGGTTTAGCACAGATACGCAGTATTTT; CDR3aa: CAISDPAGFSTDTQYF
v_gene: TRBV27; d_gene: NA; j_gene: TRBJ1-1; abundance: NA; CDR3nt: TGTGCCAGCAGTTTAGTGGGGGGGAACACTGAAGCTTTCTTT; CDR3aa: CASSLVGGNTEAFF
v_gene: TRBV30; d_gene: TRBD2; j_gene: TRBJ2-3; abundance: NA; CDR3nt: TGTGCCTGGAGTGGCGGGGGGTCCACAGATACGCAGTATTTT; CDR3aa: CAWSGGGSTDTQYF
v_gene: TRBV4-2; d_gene: TRBD1; j_gene: TRBJ2-1; abundance: NA; CDR3nt: TGTGCCAGCAGCCAGGATCCCGGGACAGGGGACAATGAGCAGTTCTTC; CDR3aa: CASSQDPGTGDNEQFF
v_gene: TRBV21-1; d_gene: NA; j_gene: TRBJ1-5; abundance: once; CDR3nt: TGTGCCAGCAGGATGGAGTCCTCAGGGGCCAATCAGCCCCAGCATTTT; CDR3aa: CASRMESSGANQPQHF
v_gene: TRBV11-2; d_gene: NA; j_gene: TRBJ2-7; abundance: NA; CDR3nt: TGTGCCAGCAGCTTAGGAGCGTCCTACGAGCAGTACTTC; CDR3aa: CASSLGASYEQYF
v_gene: TRBV18; d_gene: NA; j_gene: TRBJ2-1; abundance: NA; CDR3nt: TGTGCCAGCGGGGGGAAGAGCTCCTACAATGAGCAGTTCTTC; CDR3aa: CASGGKSSYNEQFF
v_gene: TRBV19; d_gene: TRBD2; j_gene: TRBJ2-1; abundance: NA; CDR3nt: TGTGCCAGTAGTGCCCGACTAGCGGGGGGGCCGAATGAGCAGTTCTTC; CDR3aa: CASSARLAGGPNEQFF
v_gene: TRBV7-3; d_gene: TRBD1; j_gene: TRBJ2-7; abundance: NA; CDR3nt: TGTGCCAGCAGCTTAAAAGGGGGCGGGTACGAGCAGTACTTC; CDR3aa: CASSLKGGGYEQYF
v_gene: TRBV5-4; d_gene: NA; j_gene: TRBJ2-2; abundance: NA; CDR3nt: TGTGCCAGCAGCTTGACGAGGATTACGAACACCGGGGAGCTGTTTTTT; CDR3aa: CASSLTRITNTGELFF
v_gene: TRBV7-6; d_gene: TRBD2; j_gene: TRBJ2-7; abundance: NA; CDR3nt: TGTGCCAGCAGCTTAACCGGTCCAGGACTAGGGGAAGAGCAGTACTTC; CDR3aa: CASSLTGPGLGEEQYF
v_gene: TRBV29-1; d_gene: TRBD1; j_gene: TRBJ2-7; abundance: NA; CDR3nt: TGCAGCGTTGTTGGACAGGGGCCCCACGAGCAGTACTTC; CDR3aa: CSVVGQGPHEQYF
v_gene: TRBV19; d_gene: NA; j_gene: TRBJ2-2; abundance: NA; CDR3nt: TGTGCCAGTAGTATGCCAGTGTCGAACACCGGGGAGCTGTTTTTT; CDR3aa: CASSMPVSNTGELFF
v_gene: TRBV6-1; d_gene: NA; j_gene: TRBJ1-2; abundance: NA; CDR3nt: TGTGCCAGCAGTGAACTAGTCACCTACGCTAACTATGGCTACACCTTC; CDR3aa: CASSELVTYANYGYTF
v_gene: TRBV6-1; d_gene: TRBD1; j_gene: TRBJ1-6; abundance: NA; CDR3nt: TGTGCCAGCATTAGACAGGGGAATTCACCCCTCCACTTT; CDR3aa: CASIRQGNSPLHF
v_gene: TRBV19; d_gene: NA; j_gene: TRBJ2-5; abundance: NA; CDR3nt: TGTGCCAGTAGTAATACAGGGACCGGAGAGACCCAGTACTTC; CDR3aa: CASSNTGTGETQYF
v_gene: TRBV18; d_gene: TRBD1; j_gene: TRBJ2-5; abundance: NA; CDR3nt: TGTGCCAGCTCACCACCGGTCGCAGGGGGTGAAGAGACCCAGTACTTC; CDR3aa: CASSPPVAGGEETQYF
v_gene: TRBV27; d_gene: TRBD1; j_gene: TRBJ1-1; abundance: NA; CDR3nt: TGTGCCAGCAGTTGGGGGGGACAGGGGGCCGAAGCTTTCTTT; CDR3aa: CASSWGGQGAEAFF
v_gene: TRBV19; d_gene: NA; j_gene: TRBJ2-1; abundance: NA; CDR3nt: TGTGCCAGTTCAGTGGACTTTACGATCTACAATGAGCAGTTCTTC; CDR3aa: CASSVDFTIYNEQFF
v_gene: TRBV28; d_gene: TRBD1; j_gene: TRBJ1-2; abundance: once; CDR3nt: TGTGCCAGCAGCAGACAGGGGGCGCTTTTTGGCTACACCTTC; CDR3aa: CASSRQGALFGYTF
v_gene: TRBV28; d_gene: NA; j_gene: TRBJ2-5; abundance: NA; CDR3nt: TGTGCCAGCAGTCCCCCGGTTTGGTACCAAGAGACCCAGTACTTC; CDR3aa: CASSPPVWYQETQYF
v_gene: TRBV11-3; d_gene: TRBD2; j_gene: TRBJ2-2; abundance: NA; CDR3nt: TGTGCCAGCAGCCGAGCTAGCGGGACGAACACCGGGGAGCTGTTTTTT; CDR3aa: CASSRASGTNTGELFF
v_gene: TRBV19; d_gene: NA; j_gene: TRBJ2-1; abundance: NA; CDR3nt: TGTGCCAGTAGTATAGGTCCCGGGGATGAGCAGTTCTTC; CDR3aa: CASSIGPGDEQFF
v_gene: TRBV19; d_gene: NA; j_gene: TRBJ1-5; abundance: NA; CDR3nt: TGTGCCAGCACAGGGTTAGGTCAGCCCCAGCATTTT; CDR3aa: CASTGLGQPQHF
v_gene: TRBV7-8; d_gene: TRBD1; j_gene: TRBJ2-1; abundance: NA; CDR3nt: TGTGCCAGCAGCTTAACCCGGACAGGGGGCCCCTACAATGAGCAGTTCTTC; CDR3aa: CASSLTRTGGPYNEQFF
v_gene: TRBV4-3; d_gene: TRBD2; j_gene: TRBJ2-1; abundance: NA; CDR3nt: TGCGCCAGCAGCCAAGATCTCATGCGGGGGGGTTACAATGAGCAGTTCTTC; CDR3aa: CASSQDLMRGGYNEQFF
v_gene: TRBV30; d_gene: TRBD2; j_gene: TRBJ2-1; abundance: NA; CDR3nt: TGTGCCTGGAGTATTGTGGGGGGGGAGGGCAATGAGCAGTTCTTC; CDR3aa: CAWSIVGGEGNEQFF
v_gene: TRBV4-1; d_gene: NA; j_gene: TRBJ2-3; abundance: NA; CDR3nt: TGCGCCAGCAGCGCCAGCGCCCCAGGGACTAGCACAGATACGCAGTATTTT; CDR3aa: CASSASAPGTSTDTQYF
v_gene: TRBV29-1; d_gene: TRBD1; j_gene: TRBJ1-2; abundance: NA; CDR3nt: TGCAGCTCCAGGGACAGCACTAACTATGGCTACACCTTC; CDR3aa: CSSRDSTNYGYTF
v_gene: TRBV11-2; d_gene: NA; j_gene: TRBJ2-3; abundance: NA; CDR3nt: TGTGCCAGCAGCTTGGGGGGAGATACGCAGTATTTT; CDR3aa: CASSLGGDTQYF
v_gene: TRBV13; d_gene: NA; j_gene: TRBJ2-1; abundance: NA; CDR3nt: TGTGCCACCGGAGCCAGGGGCAATGAGCAGTTCTTC; CDR3aa: CATGARGNEQFF
v_gene: TRBV27; d_gene: NA; j_gene: TRBJ1-5; abundance: NA; CDR3nt: TGTGCCAGCAGAGACCGGACAGCTGGCAATCAGCCCCAGCATTTT; CDR3aa: CASRDRTAGNQPQHF
v_gene: TRBV19; d_gene: TRBD1; j_gene: TRBJ1-6; abundance: NA; CDR3nt: TGTGCCAGTAGTGTCAGACAGGGATTTCATAATTCACCCCTCCACTTT; CDR3aa: CASSVRQGFHNSPLHF
v_gene: TRBV11-2; d_gene: NA; j_gene: TRBJ2-2; abundance: NA; CDR3nt: TGTGCCAGCAGCACCTTTAGAGAGGGAAGGACCGGGGAGCTGTTTTTT; CDR3aa: CASSTFREGRTGELFF
v_gene: TRBV7-2; d_gene: TRBD1; j_gene: TRBJ1-1; abundance: NA; CDR3nt: TGTGCCAGCAGCCCGAGACAGGGGTCCATGAACACTGAAGCTTTCTTT; CDR3aa: CASSPRQGSMNTEAFF
v_gene: TRBV4-1; d_gene: NA; j_gene: TRBJ2-5; abundance: NA; CDR3nt: TGCGCCAGCAGCCAAGTTGGGCAACAAGAGACCCAGTACTTC; CDR3aa: CASSQVGQQETQYF
v_gene: TRBV18; d_gene: TRBD1; j_gene: TRBJ1-2; abundance: NA; CDR3nt: TGTGCCAGCTCACCCTTTTCGACAGGGGAAGTTTATGGCTACACCTTC; CDR3aa: CASSPFSTGEVYGYTF